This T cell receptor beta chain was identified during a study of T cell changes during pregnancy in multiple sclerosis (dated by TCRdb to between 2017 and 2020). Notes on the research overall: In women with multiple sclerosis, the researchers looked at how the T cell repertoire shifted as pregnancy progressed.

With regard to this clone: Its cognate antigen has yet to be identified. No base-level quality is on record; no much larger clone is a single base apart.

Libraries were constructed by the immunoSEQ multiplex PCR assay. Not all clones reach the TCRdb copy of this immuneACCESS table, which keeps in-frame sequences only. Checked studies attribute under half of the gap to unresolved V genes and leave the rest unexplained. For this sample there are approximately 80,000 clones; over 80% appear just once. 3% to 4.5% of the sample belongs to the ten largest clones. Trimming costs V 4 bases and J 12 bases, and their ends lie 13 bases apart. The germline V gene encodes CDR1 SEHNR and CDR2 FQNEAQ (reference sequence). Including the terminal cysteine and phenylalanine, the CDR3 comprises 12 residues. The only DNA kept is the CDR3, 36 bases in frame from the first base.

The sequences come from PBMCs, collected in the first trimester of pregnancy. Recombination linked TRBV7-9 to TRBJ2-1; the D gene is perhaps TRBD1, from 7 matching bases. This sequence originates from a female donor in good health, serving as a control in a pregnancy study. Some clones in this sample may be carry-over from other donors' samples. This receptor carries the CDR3 CASSYPRGAQFF. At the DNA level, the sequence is TGTGCCAGCAGCTACCCCAGGGGGGCGCAGTTCTTC.